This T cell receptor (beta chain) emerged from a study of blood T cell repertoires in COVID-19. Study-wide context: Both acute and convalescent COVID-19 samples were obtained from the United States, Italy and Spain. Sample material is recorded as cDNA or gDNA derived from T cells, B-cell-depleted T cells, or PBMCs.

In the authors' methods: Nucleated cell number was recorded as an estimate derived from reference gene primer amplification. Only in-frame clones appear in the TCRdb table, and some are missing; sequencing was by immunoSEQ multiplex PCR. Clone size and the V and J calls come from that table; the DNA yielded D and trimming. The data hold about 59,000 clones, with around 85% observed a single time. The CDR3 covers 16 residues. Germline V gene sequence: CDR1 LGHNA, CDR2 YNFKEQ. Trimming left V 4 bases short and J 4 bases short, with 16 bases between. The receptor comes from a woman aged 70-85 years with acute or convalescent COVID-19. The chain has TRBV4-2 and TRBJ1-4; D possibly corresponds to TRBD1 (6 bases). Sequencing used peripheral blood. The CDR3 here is CASSPGTGNNNEKLFF. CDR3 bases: TGTGCCAGCAGCCCCGGAACAGGGAATAATAATGAAAAACTGTTTTTT.